These 14 T cell receptor beta chains came from one sample sequenced in a study of cytomegalovirus exposure and HLA in healthy donors. The PCR ran on 60 Vbeta and 13 Jbeta primers. Data came from immunoSEQ multiplex PCR; TCRdb stores just in-frame clones and leaves some out. The sample shows over 50,000 clones, about 80% of them seen only once. The specimen was PBMCs. The receptors were gathered from a man in his fifties in good health and CMV-seropositive.

This clone was detected only a few times. The rearrangement uses TRBV18 and TRBJ1-1, with TRBD1 as a possible D gene (5 bases). V lost 2 bases to trimming and J lost 1 base, with 8 bases between them. This CDR3 has 14 amino acids. In germline, CDR1 is KGHSH, CDR2 LQKENI. Here the CDR3 reads CASSPWGRNTEAFF. The CDR3, as DNA: TGTGCCAGCTCACCATGGGGCCGGAACACTGAAGCTTTCTTT.

The chain couples TRBV27 to TRBJ2-5; TRBD1 aligns across 7 bases. The CDR3 extends over 13 amino acids. The germline V gene encodes CDR1 MNHEY and CDR2 SMNVEV (reference sequence). J lost 5 bases, V lost 8 bases, and 8 bases had no gene match. The CDR3 spells CASHPAGGETQYF. As DNA, the CDR3 is TGTGCCAGCCATCCGGCAGGGGGTGAGACCCAGTACTTC.

This clone was detected once. This sequence joins TRBV5-3 and TRBJ2-7; 10 bases match TRBD2. TRBV5-3 is an ORF, and what it does is uncertain. After removal of 2 bases from V and 2 bases from J, the junction contained 19 bases not matched to a gene. The CDR3 sequence is 20 residues long. Written as DNA, the CDR3 is TGTGCCAGAAGCTTACCCAACGGACTAGCGGCAATTACTAAGCCCTACGAGCAGTACTTC. Residues: CARSLPNGLAAITKPYEQYF.

V usage is TRBV2 and J usage is TRBJ2-3, with 16 bases identical to TRBD2. The CDR3 contains 17 residues. Losses at the gene ends were 6 bases for V and 3 bases for J; bases not matched to a gene: 6. Germline CDR1 SNHLY, CDR2 FYNNEI. This CDR3 reads CASRLGLAGGDTDTQYF. For the CDR3, the DNA is TGTGCCAGCAGGTTGGGACTAGCGGGAGGGGATACAGATACGCAGTATTTT.

The genes are TRBV11-2 and TRBJ2-7; the D gene is possibly TRBD1 (6 bases). The ends were cut back, 5 bases at V and 3 bases at J, with 20 bases in the middle. Germline CDR1 is SGHAT and CDR2 is FQNNGV. This CDR3 comprises 16 residues. The DNA of the CDR3 is TGTGCCAGCAGCCCAATAGCCTGGACAGTCGACTACGAGCAGTACTTC. It is translated as CASSPIAWTVDYEQYF.

This clone occurred a few times. Written as DNA, the CDR3 is TGTGCCTGGTCCTTCGGGACAGGAGGCGAGCAGTACTTC. As protein: CAWSFGTGGEQYF. This chain joins TRBV30 and TRBJ2-7; TRBD1 matches at 8 bases. The germline CDR1 and CDR2 sequences are GTSNPN and SVGIG (reference sequence). V lost 5 bases and J lost 6; bases outside the gene matches: 9. The CDR3 has 13 residues.

The J gene is TRBJ2-5, the V gene TRBV30; possibly TRBD1 for D (6 bases). The CDR3 has 15 residues. From germline, CDR1 is GTSNPN and CDR2 SVGIG (reference sequence). V shed 2 bases and J shed 5 bases, with 18 bases lying between them. The CDR3 DNA reads as TGTGCCTGGAGTACCCGGACAGTCGGCCGGGAGACCCAGTACTTC. Translation: CAWSTRTVGRETQYF.

This clone was seen more than once but under ten times. This chain connects TRBV7-2 to TRBJ2-7; D call uncertain. This CDR3 region has 16 residues. The germline V gene encodes CDR1 SGHTA and CDR2 FQGNSA. V lost 2 bases and J 1 base, leaving 15 bases between the germline ends. The CDR3 DNA follows: TGTGCCAGCAGCTTATCCCCTTTTCCTAGTTCCTACGAGCAGTACTTC. Residues: CASSLSPFPSSYEQYF.

In DNA, the CDR3 is TGCGCCAGCAGTCAAAGCCCCGGGTGGAGGAACACTGAAGCTTTCTTT. This codes for CASSQSPGWRNTEAFF. The rearrangement links TRBV23-1 to TRBJ1-1; no definite D call. TRBV23-1 has ORF status, its function being uncertain. CDR3 length: 16 residues. V shed 2 bases and J shed 1 base, with 14 bases lying between them.

The V and J genes are TRBV10-2 and TRBJ2-1, with D tentatively TRBD2 (6 bases). Trimming stripped 0 bases from V and 12 bases from J, with 21 bases between. The CDR3 has 16 amino acids. In germline, CDR1 is WSHSY, CDR2 SAAADI. CDR3 in amino acids: CASSESTRVRLSGQFF. DNA of the CDR3: TGCGCCAGCAGTGAGTCGACTCGGGTCAGACTTAGCGGGCAGTTCTTC.

This clone appeared once. The rearrangement links TRBV7-8 to TRBJ2-1; no firm D call. Germline CDR1 reads SGHVS; CDR2 reads FQNEAQ. This CDR3 is 13 amino acids long. Trimming pared 6 bases from V and 7 bases from J, leaving 13 bases between. The CDR3, as DNA: TGTGCCAGCAGTTCCAATAGAGCGAATGAGCAGTTCTTC. Amino acids: CASSSNRANEQFF.

The rearrangement links TRBV7-2 to TRBJ1-1; no reliable D call. The CDR3 runs to 14 residues. CDR1 and CDR2 from the germline V gene are SGHTA and FQGNSA. V shed 7 bases and J shed 5 bases, with 17 bases lying between them. This CDR3 reads CASTLQVGGTEAFF. CDR3 coding DNA: TGTGCCAGCACCCTGCAGGTGGGCGGGACTGAAGCTTTCTTT.

A single count supports this clone. The chain is built from TRBV19 and TRBJ2-1; 8 bases align to TRBD2. This CDR3 has 16 residues. The germline gives CDR1 LNHDA, CDR2 SQIVND (reference sequence). Trimming took 6 bases from V and 6 from J; bases not matched to a gene: 13. This CDR3 is CASSNYPGLDSNEQFF. Written as DNA, the CDR3 is TGTGCCAGTAGCAATTACCCGGGACTAGACTCCAATGAGCAGTTCTTC.

The CDR3 DNA reads TGTGCCTGGAATGATGGGGCAGACATGAACACTGAAGCTTTCTTT. Protein sequence: CAWNDGADMNTEAFF. The rearrangement joins TRBV30 to TRBJ2-2; TRBD1 is a possible D gene (5 bases). The tail of the sequence fits TRBJ1-1 better, so the J call may be wrong. The CDR3 sequence is 15 residues long. Germline CDR1 GTSNPN, CDR2 SVGIG (reference sequence).